The 27 T cell receptor beta chains in this list originate from one sample, sequenced in a study of blood T cell repertoires in COVID-19. TCRdb keeps only in-frame clones here, not all; method: immunoSEQ multiplex PCR. The sample lists roughly 290,000 clones, over 75% occurring once. Sequences were obtained from peripheral blood. These TCRs come from a woman aged 25-40 years with COVID-19, enrolled during active disease.

The rearrangement joins TRBV19 to TRBJ2-2; a weak D match, TRBD2 (5 bases). Germline lookup yields CDR1 LNHDA and CDR2 SQIVND (reference sequence). The CDR3 contains 17 residues. Trimming cost V 4 bases and J 3 bases, with 18 bases left between them. CDR3 protein: CASSRNGVTGDTGELFF. CDR3 DNA sequence: TGTGCCAGTAGTAGAAACGGGGTGACGGGCGACACCGGGGAGCTGTTTTTT.

The rearrangement uses TRBV29-1 and TRBJ2-3, with 7 bases matching TRBD2. The trim removed 3 bases at V and 5 bases at J, leaving 5 bases unmatched. This CDR3 spans 13 amino acids. The germline gives CDR1 SQVTM, CDR2 ANQGSEA. CDR3 bases: TGCAGCGTTGATAAGGCTAGCGGAGATACGCAGTATTTT. Translated: CSVDKASGDTQYF.

The chain links TRBV7-2 to TRBJ2-7; 7 bases agree with TRBD1. Unmatched junction bases numbered 4, after V lost 5 bases and J lost 0 bases. Germline CDR1 reads SGHTA; CDR2 reads FQGNSA. CDR3 length: 14 residues. Here the CDR3 DNA reads TGTGCCAGCAGCCGGGACAGCTTCTCCTACGAGCAGTACTTC. It yields the protein CASSRDSFSYEQYF.

The rearrangement joins TRBV18 to TRBJ1-1, with D possibly matching TRBD1 (5 bases). CDR3 length: 14 amino acids. The V end was cut by 6 bases, the J end by 5 bases, with 16 bases between. Germline CDR1 reads KGHSH; CDR2 reads LQKENI. CDR3 region: CASSQDGRGTEAFF. The CDR3 DNA reads TGTGCCAGCTCGCAGGACGGCCGGGGGACTGAAGCTTTCTTT.

The rearrangement joins TRBV29-1 to TRBJ2-5, with D perhaps matching TRBD1 (6 bases). V was pared by 4 bases and J by 8 bases, with 14 bases between. CDR1 is SQVTM, CDR2 ANQGSEA, per germline. CDR3 length equals 12 residues. CDR3 region: CSVAGTPGTQYF. Here the CDR3 DNA reads TGCAGCGTTGCTGGGACACCCGGAACCCAGTACTTC.

This chain uses TRBV19 with TRBJ2-1; perhaps TRBD1 as D (5 bases). The CDR3 covers 15 residues. Per germline, CDR1 LNHDA and CDR2 SQIVND (reference sequence). Trimming took 1 base from V and 7 from J, leaving 14 bases between them. CDR3 in amino acids: CASSIGQGNTNEQFF. CDR3 bases: TGTGCCAGTAGTATAGGCCAGGGAAATACAAATGAGCAGTTCTTC.

This rearrangement joins TRBV30 to TRBJ1-3; D possibly corresponds to TRBD1 (5 bases). V dropped 3 bases and J dropped 0 bases, with 9 bases sitting between them. Germline assignment: CDR1 GTSNPN and CDR2 SVGIG (reference sequence). This CDR3 spans 14 amino acids. CDR3 sequence: CAWSPGHSGNTIYF. CDR3 in DNA: TGTGCCTGGAGCCCAGGGCACTCTGGAAACACCATATATTTT.

The rearrangement uses TRBV28 and TRBJ2-7, with 8 bases fitting TRBD1. CDR3 length: 14 amino acids. With 8 bases clipped from V and 7 bases from J, the junction kept 13 bases outside the gene matches. Germline V gene data show CDR1 as MDHEN and CDR2 as SYDVKM. CDR3 sequence reads: CASSTGTGQGEQYF. The DNA of the CDR3 is TGTGCCAGCTCTACCGGGACAGGACAAGGGGAGCAGTACTTC. The full variable domain, its missing parts supplied by reference TRBV28 and TRBJ2-7, is DVKVTQSSRYLVKRTGEKVFLECVQDMDHENMFWYRQDPGLGLRLIYFSYDVKMKEKGDIPEGYSVSREKKERFSLILESASTNQTSMYLCASSTGTGQGEQYFGPGTRLTVT.

The gene calls are TRBV28 and TRBJ1-4, with 7 nucleotides matching TRBD1. V was pared by 6 bases and J by 8 bases, with 12 bases of the junction left unmatched. This CDR3 spans 15 amino acids. Germline V gene data show CDR1 as MDHEN and CDR2 as SYDVKM. This CDR3 reads CASRLGGQRSEKLFF. The CDR3 DNA sequence: TGTGCCAGCAGACTTGGGGGACAGCGAAGCGAAAAACTGTTTTTT.

This chain joins TRBV6-2 or TRBV6-3 and TRBJ1-3; D unresolved. V was clipped by 0 bases and J by 0 bases, with 9 bases between them. The CDR3 spans 16 residues. Germline V gives CDR1 MNHEY, CDR2 SVGEGT. CDR3 nucleotide sequence: TGTGCCAGCAGTTACTCGTCAGGCCTCTCTGGAAACACCATATATTTT. Protein: CASSYSSGLSGNTIYF.

The chain recombines TRBV18 with TRBJ1-2; 10 nucleotides line up with TRBD1. The length of the CDR3 is 15 residues. The germline gives CDR1 KGHSH, CDR2 LQKENI. V lost 3 bases to trimming and J lost 3 bases; unmatched junction nucleotides: 4. CDR3 sequence: CASSPGQGFDYGYTF. CDR3 DNA: TGTGCCAGCTCACCGGGACAGGGGTTTGACTATGGCTACACCTTC.

As for this clone: This CDR3 is also generated by other DNA sequences in the sample. This chain joins TRBV5-6 and TRBJ2-7, with 7 positions matching TRBD1. V trimming: 2 bases; J trimming: 4 bases; junction bases outside the gene matches: 9. CDR1 and CDR2 from the germline V gene are SGHDT and YYEEEE. This CDR3 contains 15 residues. This CDR3 reads CASSFTGRGWYEQYF. CDR3 bases: TGTGCCAGCAGCTTTACAGGCAGGGGGTGGTACGAGCAGTACTTC.

The V call is TRBV24-1, the J call TRBJ2-3, with 11 bases matching TRBD2. The germline gives CDR1 KGHDR, CDR2 SFDVKD. V was pared by 5 bases and J by 1 base, with 7 bases of the junction left unmatched. This CDR3 spans 17 amino acids. In DNA form, the CDR3 reads TGTGCCACCAGTGGGCCTAGCGGGAGGTACCGCACAGATACGCAGTATTTT. It encodes CATSGPSGRYRTDTQYF.

The chain uses TRBV7-9 and TRBJ2-1; TRBD2 matches 9 bases. Per germline, CDR1 SEHNR and CDR2 FQNEAQ (reference sequence). The CDR3 is 17 residues long. V was clipped by 1 base and J by 3 bases; unmatched bases: 7. The CDR3 region is CASSLGALAGHYNEQFF. CDR3 bases: TGTGCCAGCAGCTTAGGTGCCCTAGCGGGACACTACAATGAGCAGTTCTTC.

The chain recombines TRBV7-2 with TRBJ2-2, with 7 positions matching TRBD1. From germline, CDR1 is SGHTA and CDR2 FQGNSA. The length of the CDR3 is 16 residues. With V trimmed by 2 bases and J by 1 base, 4 bases remained unmatched. DNA for the CDR3: TGTGCCAGCAGCTTACACCGGGACAGGAACACCGGGGAGCTGTTTTTT. It codes for CASSLHRDRNTGELFF.

This chain links TRBV4-1 with TRBJ1-5, with D perhaps matching TRBD1 (6 bases). The CDR3 consists of 15 residues. V lost 0 bases and J lost 4, with 10 bases in between. Germline assignment: CDR1 MGHRA and CDR2 YSYEKL. This CDR3 is CASSQDRGPNQPQHF. The CDR3 nucleotides read TGCGCCAGCAGCCAAGACAGGGGTCCTAATCAGCCCCAGCATTTT.

This clone was found once. This CDR3 is CASGTSGVSYEQYF. The CDR3 bases are TGTGCCAGCGGCACTAGCGGGGTCTCCTACGAGCAGTACTTC. This chain joins TRBV3-1 (or the pseudogene TRBV3-2) and TRBJ2-7, with 10 bases identical to TRBD2. Germline loops: CDR1 LGHDT, CDR2 YNNKEL (reference sequence). This CDR3 has 14 amino acids. V lost 8 bases to trimming and J lost 0 bases; unmatched junction nucleotides: 4.

The chain recombines TRBV18 with TRBJ1-5; D gene uncertain. The CDR3 covers 13 residues. Germline CDR1 is KGHSH and CDR2 is LQKENI. Trimming removed 6 bases from V and 5 bases from J, with 11 bases in between. The CDR3 here is CASSRGSDQPQHF. In nucleotides, the CDR3 is TGTGCCAGCTCGCGAGGCAGTGATCAGCCCCAGCATTTT.

This chain joins TRBV7-2 and TRBJ2-7; TRBD2 agrees at 12 bases. Trimming cost V 6 bases and J 2 bases; bases outside gene matches: 5. Germline CDR1 and CDR2: SGHTA and FQGNSA. CDR3 length equals 15 residues. The CDR3 DNA reads as TGTGCCAGCAGTCCGAGACTAGCGGGAGCCTACGAGCAGTACTTC. Encoded protein: CASSPRLAGAYEQYF.

This sequence joins TRBV9 and TRBJ2-4; D may be TRBD2 (6 bases). Looked up from germline, CDR1 is SGDLS and CDR2 is YYNGEE. This CDR3 contains 14 residues. The germline V and J ends were trimmed by 0 bases and 5 bases, with 9 bases remaining between them. This chain's CDR3 is CASSVGGVENIQYF. CDR3 DNA sequence: TGTGCCAGCAGCGTAGGGGGGGTGGAAAACATTCAGTACTTC.

V usage is TRBV19 and J usage is TRBJ2-6; the match to TRBD1 covers 8 bases. This CDR3 has 16 residues. V trimming: 5 bases; J trimming: 1 base; junction bases outside the gene matches: 4. Germline values: CDR1 LNHDA, CDR2 SQIVND (reference sequence). CDR3: CASSSGTGSGANVLTF. The CDR3 region has the DNA TGTGCCAGTAGTTCGGGGACAGGTTCTGGGGCCAACGTCCTGACTTTC.

This rearrangement joins TRBV27 to TRBJ1-3; 8 nucleotides agree with TRBD1. The length of the CDR3 is 16 residues. V dropped 5 bases and J dropped 4; count of bases not matched to a gene: 10. Germline V gene lookup returns CDR1 MNHEY and CDR2 SMNVEV (reference sequence). CDR3 sequence reads: CASSPTTGVGGNTIYF. The CDR3 coding sequence is TGTGCCAGCAGTCCCACGACAGGGGTCGGCGGAAACACCATATATTTT.

J is TRBJ1-2 and V is TRBV5-1, with D uncertain. The germline gives CDR1 SGHRS, CDR2 YFSETQ. The V end lost 2 bases, the J end lost 7 bases, and 12 bases lay between the germline ends. CDR3 length: 13 amino acids. The chain's CDR3 is CASSFQPGAGYTF. The DNA of the CDR3 is TGCGCCAGCAGCTTCCAACCAGGCGCTGGCTACACCTTC. Full variable domain (rest looked up from reference TRBV5-1 and TRBJ1-2): KAGVTQTPRYLIKTRGQQVTLSCSPISGHRSVSWYQQTPGQGLQFLFEYFSETQRNKGNFPGRFSGRQFSNSRSEMNVSTLELGDSALYLCASSFQPGAGYTFGSGTRLTVV.

The CDR3 region is CASRRTAGSNQPQHF. CDR3 nucleotides: TGTGCCAGCAGGCGGACAGCAGGGAGCAATCAGCCCCAGCATTTT. V gene TRBV6-5 combines with J gene TRBJ1-5, with TRBD1 as a possible D gene (6 bases). The V gene's germline CDR1 is MNHEY and CDR2 SVGAGI. The CDR3 extends over 15 amino acids. The germline V and J ends were trimmed by 6 bases and 1 base, with 13 bases remaining between them.

The chain uses TRBV5-1 and TRBJ2-7; 11 bases are a match to TRBD2. V shed 4 bases and J 5 bases; nucleotides not matched to a gene: 8. The CDR3 covers 15 residues. The V gene's germline CDR1 is SGHRS and CDR2 YFSETQ. This CDR3 reads CASSPIAGGPNEQYF. As DNA, the CDR3 is TGCGCCAGCAGCCCCATAGCGGGAGGGCCGAACGAGCAGTACTTC.

DNA of the CDR3: TGTGCTAGTGGCCGGGGGGCTGAAGCTTTCTTT. Translation: CASGRGAEAFF. The chain is built from TRBV12-5 and TRBJ1-1; TRBD1 might be the D (5 bases). V lost 6 bases, J lost 6 bases, and 8 bases lay in between. Germline CDR1 LGHNT, CDR2 FRNRAP. The CDR3 totals 11 residues. Full variable domain (outside the CDR3, taken from reference TRBV12-5 and TRBJ1-1): DARVTQTPRHKVTEMGQEVTMRCQPILGHNTVFWYRQTMMQGLELLAYFRNRAPLDDSGMPKDRFSAEMPDATLATLKIQPSEPRDSAVYFCASGRGAEAFFGQGTRLTVV.

This chain joins TRBV9 and TRBJ2-1, with 10 bases identical to TRBD2. Germline CDR1 and CDR2: SGDLS and YYNGEE. V was clipped by 4 bases and J by 5 bases; unmatched bases: 9. The CDR3 loop spans 16 amino acids. DNA for the CDR3: TGTGCCAGCAGCCCTCCTAGCGGGAGAGTTCACAATGAGCAGTTCTTC. Encoded protein: CASSPPSGRVHNEQFF.